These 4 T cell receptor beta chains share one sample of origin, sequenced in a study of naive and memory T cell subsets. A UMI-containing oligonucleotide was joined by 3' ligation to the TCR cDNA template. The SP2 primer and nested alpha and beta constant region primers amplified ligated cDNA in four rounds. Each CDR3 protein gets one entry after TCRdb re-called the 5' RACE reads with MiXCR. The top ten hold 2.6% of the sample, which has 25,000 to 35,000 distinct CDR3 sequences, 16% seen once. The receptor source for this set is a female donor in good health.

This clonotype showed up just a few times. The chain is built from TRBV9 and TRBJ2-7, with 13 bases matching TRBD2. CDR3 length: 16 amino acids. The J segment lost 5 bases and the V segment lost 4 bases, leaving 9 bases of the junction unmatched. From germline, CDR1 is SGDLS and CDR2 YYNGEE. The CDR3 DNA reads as TGTGCCAGCAGCCCGAGGACTAGCGGGGGAGCTAACGAGCAGTACTTC. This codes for CASSPRTSGGANEQYF.

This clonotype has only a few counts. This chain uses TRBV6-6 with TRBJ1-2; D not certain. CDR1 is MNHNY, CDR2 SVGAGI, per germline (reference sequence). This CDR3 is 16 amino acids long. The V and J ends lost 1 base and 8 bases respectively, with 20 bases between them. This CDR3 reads CASSYYGLVDGKGYTF. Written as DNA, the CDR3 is TGTGCCAGCAGTTACTATGGTCTCGTCGATGGGAAGGGCTACACCTTC.

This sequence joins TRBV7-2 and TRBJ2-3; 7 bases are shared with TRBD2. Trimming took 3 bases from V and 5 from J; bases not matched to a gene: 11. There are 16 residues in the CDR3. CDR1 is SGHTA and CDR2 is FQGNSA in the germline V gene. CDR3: CASSFSSGSGRDTQYF. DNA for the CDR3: TGTGCCAGCAGCTTTTCTAGCGGCTCCGGAAGAGATACGCAGTATTTT.

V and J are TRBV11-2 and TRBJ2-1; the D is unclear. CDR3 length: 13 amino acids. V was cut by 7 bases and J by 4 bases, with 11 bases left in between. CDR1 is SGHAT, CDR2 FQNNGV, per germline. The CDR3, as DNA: TGTGCCAGCACCCCGAGTGGTTACAATGAGCAGTTCTTC. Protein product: CASTPSGYNEQFF.